One TCR beta chain is described in this entry. This sample is drawn from a study of blood T cell repertoires in COVID-19. Measured with immunoSEQ multiplex PCR; TCRdb has only the in-frame clones, and not every one. This sample has approximately 330,000 clones, with more than 75% found just once. Sequences were obtained from peripheral blood. This receptor was obtained from a woman between 50 and 59 years old with active or convalescent COVID-19.

The CDR3 nucleotides are TGCAGCGTCGCGACAGGGGTCACTGAAGCTTTCTTT. Amino acid sequence: CSVATGVTEAFF. The V call is TRBV29-1, the J call TRBJ1-1, with 8 bases that match TRBD1. Looked up from germline, CDR1 is SQVTM and CDR2 is ANQGSEA. Germline trimming cut 6 bases from V and 4 bases from J; bases unmatched to any gene: 4. There are 12 residues in the CDR3.